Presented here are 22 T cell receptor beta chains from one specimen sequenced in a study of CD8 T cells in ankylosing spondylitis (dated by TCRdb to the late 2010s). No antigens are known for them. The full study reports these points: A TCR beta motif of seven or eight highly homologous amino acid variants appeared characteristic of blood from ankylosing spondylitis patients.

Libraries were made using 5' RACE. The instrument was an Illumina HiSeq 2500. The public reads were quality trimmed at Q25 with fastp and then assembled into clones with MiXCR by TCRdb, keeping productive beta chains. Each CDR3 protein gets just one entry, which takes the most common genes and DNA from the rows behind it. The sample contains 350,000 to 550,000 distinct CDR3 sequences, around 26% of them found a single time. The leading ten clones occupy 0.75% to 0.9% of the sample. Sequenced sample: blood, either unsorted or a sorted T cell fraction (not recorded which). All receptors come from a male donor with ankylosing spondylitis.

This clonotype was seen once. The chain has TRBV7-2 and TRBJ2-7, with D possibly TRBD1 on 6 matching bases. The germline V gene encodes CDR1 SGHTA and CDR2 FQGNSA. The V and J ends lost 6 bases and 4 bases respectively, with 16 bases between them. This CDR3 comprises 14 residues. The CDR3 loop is CASSTGTLPYEQYF. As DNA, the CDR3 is TGTGCCAGCAGTACCGGGACACTCCCTTACGAGCAGTACTTC. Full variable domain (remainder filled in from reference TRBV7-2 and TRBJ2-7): GAGVSQSPSNKVTEKGKDVELRCDPISGHTALYWYRQSLGQGLEFLIYFQGNSAPDKSGLPSDRFSAERTGGSVSTLTIQRTQQEDSAVYLCASSTGTLPYEQYFGPGTRLTVT.

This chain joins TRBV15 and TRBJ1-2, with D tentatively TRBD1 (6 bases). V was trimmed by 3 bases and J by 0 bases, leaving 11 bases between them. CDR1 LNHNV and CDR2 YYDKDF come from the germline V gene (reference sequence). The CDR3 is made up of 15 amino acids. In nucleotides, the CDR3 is TGTGCCACCAGCAGCAACAGGGTGGCTAACTATGGCTACACCTTC. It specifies CATSSNRVANYGYTF.

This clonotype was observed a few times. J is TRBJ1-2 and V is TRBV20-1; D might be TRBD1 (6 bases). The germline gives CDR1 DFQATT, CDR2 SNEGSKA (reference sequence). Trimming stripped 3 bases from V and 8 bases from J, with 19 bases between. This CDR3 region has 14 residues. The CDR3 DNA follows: TGCAGTGCTAGTCCTCCCGGGGGGGCGCAAGGCTACACCTTC. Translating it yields CSASPPGGAQGYTF.

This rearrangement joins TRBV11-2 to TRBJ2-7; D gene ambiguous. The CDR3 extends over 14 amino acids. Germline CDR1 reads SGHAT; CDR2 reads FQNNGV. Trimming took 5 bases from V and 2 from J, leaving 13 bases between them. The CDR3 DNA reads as TGTGCCAGCAGCCTTATCGGAGAGACCTACGAGCAGTACTTC. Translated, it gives CASSLIGETYEQYF.

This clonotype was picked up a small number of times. The CDR3 DNA reads as TGTGCCAGCAGCTCGAGGCAGAGCGGGGGCTACAATGAGCAGTTCTTC. Translating it yields CASSSRQSGGYNEQFF. The chain joins TRBV3-1 to TRBJ2-1, with 8 nucleotides matching TRBD2. V gave up 5 bases and J gave up 3 bases; unmatched junction bases: 9. This CDR3 is 16 amino acids long. CDR1 and CDR2 from the germline V gene are LGHDT and YNNKEL (reference sequence).

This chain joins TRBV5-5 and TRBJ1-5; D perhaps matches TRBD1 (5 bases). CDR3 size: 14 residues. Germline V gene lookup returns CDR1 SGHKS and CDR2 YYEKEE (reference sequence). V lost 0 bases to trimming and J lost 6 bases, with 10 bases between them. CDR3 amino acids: CASSLAGEGQPQHF. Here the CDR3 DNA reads TGTGCCAGCAGCTTGGCGGGGGAGGGTCAGCCCCAGCATTTT.

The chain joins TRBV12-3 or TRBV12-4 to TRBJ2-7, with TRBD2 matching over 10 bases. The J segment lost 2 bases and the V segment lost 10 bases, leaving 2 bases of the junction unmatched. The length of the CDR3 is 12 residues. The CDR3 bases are TGTGCCACCACTAGCGGGGCCTACGAGCAGTACTTC. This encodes CATTSGAYEQYF.

The CDR3 loop reads CASSEQPGGSLETQYF. The CDR3 region has the DNA TGTGCCAGCAGTGAACAGCCGGGAGGCAGTTTAGAGACCCAGTACTTC. The chain combines TRBV2 with TRBJ2-5; 7 bases are shared with TRBD2. Germline V gene lookup returns CDR1 SNHLY and CDR2 FYNNEI. V trimming: 2 bases; J trimming: 4 bases; junction bases outside the gene matches: 10. The CDR3 covers 16 residues.

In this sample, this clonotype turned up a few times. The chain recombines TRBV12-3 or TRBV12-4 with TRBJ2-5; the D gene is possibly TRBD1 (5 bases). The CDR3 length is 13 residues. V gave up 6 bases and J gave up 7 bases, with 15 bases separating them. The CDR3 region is CASSPQHQGTQYF. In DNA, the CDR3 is TGTGCCAGCAGCCCTCAACACCAGGGGACCCAGTACTTC.

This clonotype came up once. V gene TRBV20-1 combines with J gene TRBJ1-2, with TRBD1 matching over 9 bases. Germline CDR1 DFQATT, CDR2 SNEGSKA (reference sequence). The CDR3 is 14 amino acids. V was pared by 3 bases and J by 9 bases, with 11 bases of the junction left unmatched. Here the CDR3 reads CSASSTEGTGRYTF. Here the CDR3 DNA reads TGCAGTGCTAGCTCCACGGAGGGGACAGGGCGCTACACCTTC.

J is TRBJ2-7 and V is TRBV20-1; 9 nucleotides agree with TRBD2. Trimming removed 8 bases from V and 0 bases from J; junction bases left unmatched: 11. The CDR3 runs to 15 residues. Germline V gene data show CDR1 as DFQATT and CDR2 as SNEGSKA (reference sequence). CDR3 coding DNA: TGCAGTACAAACCCGACTAGCGGTTTCTCCTACGAGCAGTACTTC. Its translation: CSTNPTSGFSYEQYF.

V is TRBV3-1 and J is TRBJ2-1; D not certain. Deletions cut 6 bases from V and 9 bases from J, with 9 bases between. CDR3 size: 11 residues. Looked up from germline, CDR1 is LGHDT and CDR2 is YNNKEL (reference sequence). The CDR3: CASSLGFEQFF. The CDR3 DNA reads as TGTGCCAGCAGTCTCGGCTTTGAGCAGTTCTTC.

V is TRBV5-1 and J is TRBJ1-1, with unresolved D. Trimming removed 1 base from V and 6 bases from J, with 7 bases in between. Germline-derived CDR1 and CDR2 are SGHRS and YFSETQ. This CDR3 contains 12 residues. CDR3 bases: TGCGCCAGCAGCTTGACCGACGCTGAAGCTTTCTTT. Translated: CASSLTDAEAFF.

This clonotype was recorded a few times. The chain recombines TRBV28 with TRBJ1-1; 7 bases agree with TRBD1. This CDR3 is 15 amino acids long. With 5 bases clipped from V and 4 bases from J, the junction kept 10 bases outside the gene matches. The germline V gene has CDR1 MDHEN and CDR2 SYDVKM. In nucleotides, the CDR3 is TGTGCCAGCAGTGCCTCCGGGACAGCCCTCACTGAAGCTTTCTTT. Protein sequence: CASSASGTALTEAFF.

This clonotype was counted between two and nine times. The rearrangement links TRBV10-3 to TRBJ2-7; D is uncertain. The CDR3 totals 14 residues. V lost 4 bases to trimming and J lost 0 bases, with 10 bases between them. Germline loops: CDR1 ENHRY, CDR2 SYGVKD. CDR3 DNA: TGTGCCATCAGTGCGGCTCAGAGCTCCTACGAGCAGTACTTC. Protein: CAISAAQSSYEQYF.

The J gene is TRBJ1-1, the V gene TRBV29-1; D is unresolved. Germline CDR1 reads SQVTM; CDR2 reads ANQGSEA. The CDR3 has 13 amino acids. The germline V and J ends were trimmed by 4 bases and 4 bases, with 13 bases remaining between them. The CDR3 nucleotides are TGCAGCGTTGTTCCCCAAGTGGGCACTGAAGCTTTCTTT. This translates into CSVVPQVGTEAFF.

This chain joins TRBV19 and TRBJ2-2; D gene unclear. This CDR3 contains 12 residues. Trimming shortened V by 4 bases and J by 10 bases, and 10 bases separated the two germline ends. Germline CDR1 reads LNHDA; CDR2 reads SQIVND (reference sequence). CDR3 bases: TGTGCCAGTAGTACCCTTGGCCTGGAGCTGTTTTTT. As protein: CASSTLGLELFF.

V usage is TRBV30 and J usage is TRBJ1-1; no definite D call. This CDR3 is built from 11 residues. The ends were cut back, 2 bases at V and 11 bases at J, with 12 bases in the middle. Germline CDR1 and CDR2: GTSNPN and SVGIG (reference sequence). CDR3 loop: CAWSTPGKAFF. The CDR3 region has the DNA TGTGCCTGGAGTACTCCGGGAAAGGCTTTCTTT.

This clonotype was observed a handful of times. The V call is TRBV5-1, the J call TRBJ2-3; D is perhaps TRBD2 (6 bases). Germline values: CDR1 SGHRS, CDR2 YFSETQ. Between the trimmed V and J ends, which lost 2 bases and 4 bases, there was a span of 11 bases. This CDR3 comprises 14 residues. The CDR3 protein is CASSFGGRSDTQYF. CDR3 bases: TGCGCCAGCAGCTTTGGAGGGAGGTCAGATACGCAGTATTTT. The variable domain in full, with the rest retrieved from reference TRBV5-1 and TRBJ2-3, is KAGVTQTPRYLIKTRGQQVTLSCSPISGHRSVSWYQQTPGQGLQFLFEYFSETQRNKGNFPGRFSGRQFSNSRSEMNVSTLELGDSALYLCASSFGGRSDTQYFGPGTRLTVL.

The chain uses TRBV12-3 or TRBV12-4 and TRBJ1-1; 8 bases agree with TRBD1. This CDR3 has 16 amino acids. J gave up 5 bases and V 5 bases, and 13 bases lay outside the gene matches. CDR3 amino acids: CASSPALDRAGTEAFF. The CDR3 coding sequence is TGTGCCAGCAGTCCGGCGTTGGACAGGGCGGGGACTGAAGCTTTCTTT.

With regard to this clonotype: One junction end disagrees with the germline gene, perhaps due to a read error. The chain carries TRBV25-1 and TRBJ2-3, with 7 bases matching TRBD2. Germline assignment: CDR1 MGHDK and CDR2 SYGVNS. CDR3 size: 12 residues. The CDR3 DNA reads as TGTGCCAGCAGTGAACAGGACGGGAGGCCCCATTTT. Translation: CASSEQDGRPHF.

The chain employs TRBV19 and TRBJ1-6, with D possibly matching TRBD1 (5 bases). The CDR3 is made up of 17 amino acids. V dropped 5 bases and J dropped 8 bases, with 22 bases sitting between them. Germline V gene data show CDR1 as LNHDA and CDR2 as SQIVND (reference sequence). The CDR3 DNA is TGTGCCAGTAGTCAAGACAGAGCTATCCCGGGGGATTCACCCCTCCACTTT. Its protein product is CASSQDRAIPGDSPLHF.